This TCR beta chain was sequenced for a study of blood T cell repertoires in COVID-19. Across the study: Acute-phase and convalescent COVID-19 samples originated in the United States, Italy and Spain.

A few counts support this clone. CDR3 size: 15 residues. Germline CDR1 SGHRS, CDR2 YFSETQ. Trimming took 2 bases from V and 2 from J, leaving 11 bases between them. Data came from immunoSEQ multiplex PCR; TCRdb stores just in-frame clones and leaves some out. Found here are more than 200,000 clones, 70% to 90% of them singletons; the top ten hold 1.3% to 1.5%. The sequencing input was peripheral blood. The TCR originated in an elderly man with acute or convalescent COVID-19. V usage is TRBV5-1 and J usage is TRBJ2-1; possibly TRBD1 for D (6 bases). CDR3 in DNA: TGCGCCAGCAGCTTCGGCAGGGGTCCCTACAATGAGCAGTTCTTC. This encodes CASSFGRGPYNEQFF.